Listed here are 20 T cell receptor beta chains from one sample, sequenced in a study of T cells in localized non-small cell lung cancer. The assay was immunoSEQ multiplex PCR, and TCRdb's table has in-frame clones only and misses some. The sample has 50,000 to 65,000 clones, more than 80% seen once; the top ten hold 4.7%. This specimen consisted of PBMCs, obtained before any cancer treatment. Receptors originate from a man between 35 and 75 years old with stage II lung adenocarcinoma.

The CDR3 region is CASRRGTSGTDTQYF. CDR3 in DNA: TGTGCCAGCAGACGGGGGACTAGCGGCACAGATACGCAGTATTTT. The chain is built from TRBV5-4 and TRBJ2-3, with 10 bases fitting TRBD2. Germline CDR1 is SGHNT and CDR2 is YYREEE (reference sequence). Trimming took 5 bases from V and 1 from J; bases not matched to a gene: 4. This CDR3 is 15 amino acids long.

The chain recombines TRBV10-3 with TRBJ2-3, with 12 bases fitting TRBD2. This CDR3 is built from 15 residues. The germline V gene has CDR1 ENHRY and CDR2 SYGVKD. The V gene end was trimmed by 5 bases and the J gene end by 5 bases; junction bases not matched to a gene: 5. The CDR3 loop is CAISLTSGRLDTQYF. The CDR3, as DNA: TGTGCCATCAGTCTGACTAGCGGGAGATTAGATACGCAGTATTTT.

The rearrangement uses TRBV7-9 and TRBJ2-1, with TRBD2 identical over 13 bases. Germline lookup yields CDR1 SEHNR and CDR2 FQNEAQ (reference sequence). The CDR3 is 18 amino acids. The ends lost 4 bases at V and 3 bases at J; junction bases unmatched: 9. CDR3 protein: CASSSPPWTSGSYNEQFF. In DNA, the CDR3 is TGTGCCAGCAGCTCCCCCCCCTGGACTAGCGGGAGCTACAATGAGCAGTTCTTC.

The chain employs TRBV28 and TRBJ1-1, with D unresolved. The germline V gene has CDR1 MDHEN and CDR2 SYDVKM. CDR3 length equals 15 residues. V lost 7 bases, J lost 3 bases, and 18 bases lay in between. The CDR3 is CASNSPGGRYTEAFF. The CDR3 DNA follows: TGTGCCAGCAACTCACCGGGCGGGAGGTACACTGAAGCTTTCTTT.

This sequence joins TRBV7-8 and TRBJ1-1; no clear D. There are 15 residues in the CDR3. V lost 5 bases to trimming and J lost 2 bases, with 15 bases between them. CDR1 is SGHVS, CDR2 FQNEAQ, per germline. This CDR3 is CASSLRGKLNTEAFF. The CDR3 DNA sequence: TGTGCCAGCAGCCTCCGCGGGAAACTTAACACTGAAGCTTTCTTT.

The table lists this clone with a few counts. CDR3 sequence reads: CASSLSQVYGYTF. CDR3 nucleotide sequence: TGTGCCAGCAGCCTATCACAGGTCTATGGCTACACCTTC. J is TRBJ1-2 and V is TRBV7-3, with a weak D call TRBD1 (5 bases). The V end was cut by 5 bases, the J end by 4 bases, with 11 bases between. CDR3 size: 13 residues. From germline, CDR1 is SGHTA and CDR2 FQGTGA.

This chain joins TRBV30 and TRBJ2-4, with D unclear. Germline V gives CDR1 GTSNPN, CDR2 SVGIG (reference sequence). The ends were cut back, 5 bases at V and 0 bases at J, with 23 bases in the middle. There are 18 residues in the CDR3. The CDR3 nucleotides read TGTGCCTGGGGGTCCCTGGCGGATCCCCGATTAGCCAAAAACATTCAGTACTTC. This sequence encodes CAWGSLADPRLAKNIQYF.

The gene calls are TRBV19 and TRBJ1-1, with D unclear. V dropped 6 bases and J dropped 4 bases, with 15 bases sitting between them. The CDR3 has 14 amino acids. Germline V gives CDR1 LNHDA, CDR2 SQIVND (reference sequence). The CDR3 region has the DNA TGTGCCAGTAGCCGGGCGTCCGGGAGCACTGAAGCTTTCTTT. It encodes CASSRASGSTEAFF.

This clone was counted only a few times. The chain carries TRBV19 and TRBJ2-7; D is possibly TRBD1 or TRBD2 (5 bases each). V was clipped by 6 bases and J by 3 bases, with 15 bases between them. CDR1 is LNHDA and CDR2 is SQIVND in the germline V gene (reference sequence). The CDR3 sequence is 14 residues long. The CDR3 coding sequence is TGTGCCAGTAGCCCAGTGAGGGACGGCTACGAGCAGTACTTC. Its translation: CASSPVRDGYEQYF. The variable domain in full, with the rest retrieved from reference TRBV19 and TRBJ2-7, is DGGITQSPKYLFRKEGQNVTLSCEQNLNHDAMYWYRQDPGQGLRLIYYSQIVNDFQKGDIAEGYSVSREKKESFPLTVTSAQKNPTAFYLCASSPVRDGYEQYFGPGTRLTVT.

The chain uses TRBV15 and TRBJ1-1; no definite D call. This CDR3 is 15 amino acids long. Germline V gene lookup returns CDR1 LNHNV and CDR2 YYDKDF (reference sequence). Trimming cost V 1 base and J 0 bases, with 9 bases left between them. This CDR3 reads CATSRARALNTEAFF. CDR3 bases: TGTGCCACCAGCAGAGCGCGGGCTTTGAACACTGAAGCTTTCTTT. Together with reference TRBV15 and TRBJ1-1, the CDR3 gives the full variable domain: DAMVIQNPRYQVTQFGKPVTLSCSQTLNHNVMYWYQQKSSQAPKLLFHYYDKDFNNEADTPDNFQSRRPNTSFCFLDIRSPGLGDTAMYLCATSRARALNTEAFFGQGTRLTVV.

The J gene is TRBJ2-7, the V gene TRBV27; D possibly corresponds to TRBD2 (5 bases). CDR3 length: 14 amino acids. V gave up 2 bases and J gave up 6 bases, with 14 bases separating them. Germline values: CDR1 MNHEY, CDR2 SMNVEV (reference sequence). CDR3 sequence reads: CASSLTLASREQYF. For the CDR3, the DNA is TGTGCCAGCAGTTTAACCCTAGCAAGTCGCGAGCAGTACTTC.

This clone was picked up a small number of times. The CDR3 bases are TGCGCCAGCAGCTTGGACGGGGTTGGCAATCAGCCCCAGCATTTT. Translation: CASSLDGVGNQPQHF. The chain carries TRBV5-1 and TRBJ1-5; D unresolved. Germline loops: CDR1 SGHRS, CDR2 YFSETQ. Trimming stripped 0 bases from V and 2 bases from J, with 9 bases between. The CDR3 extends over 15 amino acids.

The V gene is TRBV5-1, the J gene TRBJ1-2, with a weak D call TRBD1 (5 bases). V was clipped by 4 bases and J by 0 bases, with 13 bases between them. The CDR3 totals 15 residues. Looked up from germline, CDR1 is SGHRS and CDR2 is YFSETQ. CDR3 in DNA: TGCGCCAGCAGCCTGGGGCAGACTCCTAACTATGGCTACACCTTC. It codes for CASSLGQTPNYGYTF.

This clone was detected once. This chain uses TRBV6-5 with TRBJ1-4; tentative D call: TRBD1 (5 bases). With 6 bases removed from V and 0 bases from J, the gap between germline ends came to 8 bases. This CDR3 spans 14 amino acids. Germline CDR1 is MNHEY and CDR2 is SVGAGI. For the CDR3, the DNA is TGTGCCAGCAGCCCAGGGTCAACTAATGAAAAACTGTTTTTT. It encodes CASSPGSTNEKLFF.

The CDR3 spells CASSHNGNNYGYTF. In DNA, the CDR3 is TGTGCCAGCTCACACAACGGGAATAACTATGGCTACACCTTC. The chain recombines TRBV18 with TRBJ1-2, with D uncertain. This CDR3 has 14 residues. V gave up 4 bases and J gave up 1 base, with 10 bases separating them. Germline V gene sequence: CDR1 KGHSH, CDR2 LQKENI.

The CDR3 region has the DNA TGTGCCAGCTCACTTCGAAGCGGGAGTGCGAACACCGGGGAGCTGTTTTTT. This codes for CASSLRSGSANTGELFF. This chain links TRBV18 with TRBJ2-2; 8 nucleotides agree with TRBD2. Germline lookup yields CDR1 KGHSH and CDR2 LQKENI. The length of the CDR3 is 17 residues. Trimming at V came to 4 bases and at J to 0 bases, leaving 7 bases not matched to a gene.

V is TRBV5-5 and J is TRBJ2-3; D gene ambiguous. V was pared by 4 bases and J by 2 bases, with 11 bases between. CDR3 length equals 14 residues. Germline V gene data show CDR1 as SGHKS and CDR2 as YYEKEE (reference sequence). The CDR3 reads CASSPAPNTDTQYF. The CDR3 DNA is TGTGCCAGCAGCCCCGCCCCAAACACAGATACGCAGTATTTT.

The rearrangement links TRBV6-5 to TRBJ2-7; D is perhaps TRBD1 or TRBD2 (5 bases each). The germline CDR1 and CDR2 sequences are MNHEY and SVGAGI. The V end was cut by 7 bases, the J end by 6 bases, with 19 bases between. The length of the CDR3 is 14 residues. The CDR3 loop is CASTDRIKGPEQYF. CDR3 DNA: TGTGCCAGCACCGACCGCATTAAGGGACCCGAGCAGTACTTC.

The chain employs TRBV6-1 and TRBJ1-2; D perhaps matches TRBD1 (5 bases). V lost 5 bases and J 4 bases, leaving 14 bases between the germline ends. The CDR3 length is 14 residues. Germline loops: CDR1 MNHNS, CDR2 SASEGT. CDR3 in DNA: TGTGCCAGCAGTTCCCAGGGAGCGGGCTATGGCTACACCTTC. As protein: CASSSQGAGYGYTF.

V and J are TRBV5-1 and TRBJ2-5; weak D call: TRBD2 (6 bases). CDR1 is SGHRS and CDR2 is YFSETQ in the germline V gene. The CDR3 spans 14 residues. The V and J ends lost 4 bases and 1 base respectively, with 11 bases between them. The CDR3: CASSPAGLQETQYF. In DNA, the CDR3 is TGCGCCAGCAGCCCTGCGGGGCTCCAAGAGACCCAGTACTTC.